The 26 T cell receptor beta chains presented below share a single source sample, sequenced in a study of cytomegalovirus exposure and HLA in healthy donors. The PCR contained 60 Vbeta and 13 Jbeta primers. The repertoire was sequenced with immunoSEQ multiplex PCR; TCRdb's copy has only in-frame clones and lacks some. The sample lists about 120,000 clones, 65% to 85% occurring once. The specimen sequenced was PBMCs. The receptors here all came from a man aged 50 or older in good health and CMV-seronegative.

This clone has only one observation. This rearrangement joins TRBV5-1 to TRBJ2-7; 11 nucleotides align to TRBD2. This CDR3 has 14 amino acids. Per germline, CDR1 SGHRS and CDR2 YFSETQ. The J segment lost 0 bases and the V segment lost 5 bases, leaving 1 base of the junction unmatched. The chain's CDR3 is CASRLAGVSYEQYF. CDR3 coding DNA: TGCGCCAGCAGACTAGCGGGGGTCTCCTACGAGCAGTACTTC.

The genes are TRBV4-2 and TRBJ2-1; D is ambiguous. V gave up 6 bases and J gave up 2 bases, with 11 bases separating them. Germline-derived CDR1 and CDR2 are LGHNA and YNFKEQ. The CDR3 extends over 14 amino acids. This chain's CDR3 is CASSLTPAYNEQFF. The CDR3 DNA is TGTGCCAGCAGTCTTACCCCGGCCTACAATGAGCAGTTCTTC.

The V and J genes are TRBV30 and TRBJ2-1; a possible D gene is TRBD1 (6 bases). The germline CDR1 and CDR2 sequences are GTSNPN and SVGIG (reference sequence). Trimming removed 2 bases from V and 1 base from J, with 9 bases in between. CDR3 length equals 14 residues. The CDR3 spells CAWSSGHSYNEQFF. DNA for the CDR3: TGTGCCTGGAGTTCGGGACATTCCTACAATGAGCAGTTCTTC.

The J gene is TRBJ1-6, the V gene TRBV28; tentatively, D is TRBD1 (5 bases). In germline, CDR1 is MDHEN, CDR2 SYDVKM. This CDR3 contains 12 residues. The germline V and J ends were trimmed by 4 bases and 9 bases, with 7 bases remaining between them. CDR3 sequence reads: CASSSQGSPLHF. The CDR3, as DNA: TGTGCCAGCAGTTCCCAGGGTTCACCCCTCCACTTT. Looking up the rest from reference TRBV28 and TRBJ1-6 gives the full variable domain: DVKVTQSSRYLVKRTGEKVFLECVQDMDHENMFWYRQDPGLGLRLIYFSYDVKMKEKGDIPEGYSVSREKKERFSLILESASTNQTSMYLCASSSQGSPLHFGNGTRLTVT.

The chain couples TRBV30 to TRBJ1-3; D perhaps matches TRBD1 (6 bases). Deletions cut 4 bases from V and 3 bases from J, with 10 bases between. This CDR3 spans 13 amino acids. Germline V gene data show CDR1 as GTSNPN and CDR2 as SVGIG (reference sequence). The CDR3 spells CAWTGGFGNTIYF. CDR3 DNA: TGTGCCTGGACGGGGGGCTTTGGAAACACCATATATTTT.

The CDR3 sequence is CASSSRGRGSNQPQHF. The CDR3 bases are TGTGCCAGTAGTAGTCGGGGCAGGGGAAGTAATCAGCCCCAGCATTTT. J is TRBJ1-5 and V is TRBV19; maybe TRBD1 (6 bases). CDR1 is LNHDA and CDR2 is SQIVND in the germline V gene (reference sequence). V shed 4 bases and J shed 4 bases, with 17 bases lying between them. CDR3 size: 16 residues. The full variable domain, in which reference TRBV19 and TRBJ1-5 provide the parts outside the CDR3, is DGGITQSPKYLFRKEGQNVTLSCEQNLNHDAMYWYRQDPGQGLRLIYYSQIVNDFQKGDIAEGYSVSREKKESFPLTVTSAQKNPTAFYLCASSSRGRGSNQPQHFGDGTRLSIL.

The chain joins TRBV7-9 to TRBJ2-7; 16 bases line up with TRBD2. Germline assignment: CDR1 SEHNR and CDR2 FQNEAQ (reference sequence). Unmatched junction bases numbered 5, after V lost 3 bases and J lost 6 bases. This CDR3 has 16 amino acids. CDR3 coding DNA: TGTGCCAGCAGCTTCTCCGGGACTAGCGGGGGGGCCGAGCAGTACTTC. It is translated as CASSFSGTSGGAEQYF.

This clone was seen only a few times. The rearrangement links TRBV18 to TRBJ1-1; TRBD1 might be the D (6 bases). Trimming removed 4 bases at V and 4 bases at J, with 7 bases between. Germline-derived CDR1 and CDR2 are KGHSH and LQKENI. The CDR3 loop spans 12 amino acids. For the CDR3, the DNA is TGTGCCAGCTCACTCAGGGGCACTGAAGCTTTCTTT. Encoded protein: CASSLRGTEAFF.

This chain connects TRBV11-2 to TRBJ1-2, with TRBD1 identical over 10 bases. J was trimmed by 8 bases and V by 5 bases; bases with no gene match: 23. Germline lookup yields CDR1 SGHAT and CDR2 FQNNGV. The CDR3 has 19 amino acids. CDR3 protein: CASSPLEQFRDRGRWGYTF. The CDR3 DNA sequence: TGTGCCAGCAGCCCCCTAGAGCAATTCCGGGACAGGGGTAGGTGGGGCTACACCTTC.

The CDR3 region is CASSLQGHGGDYGYTF. The CDR3 region has the DNA TGCGCCAGCAGCTTGCAAGGACATGGGGGGGACTATGGCTACACCTTC. This chain connects TRBV5-1 to TRBJ1-2; perhaps TRBD1 as D (5 bases). The CDR3 extends over 16 amino acids. V was shortened by 1 base and J by 3 bases, with 16 bases between the two germline ends. Germline CDR1 and CDR2: SGHRS and YFSETQ.

This chain joins TRBV7-9 and TRBJ1-1; no firm D call. The CDR3 consists of 16 residues. The germline V gene encodes CDR1 SEHNR and CDR2 FQNEAQ (reference sequence). V gave up 5 bases and J gave up 1 base, with 17 bases separating them. This CDR3 reads CASSDGNPIENTEAFF. DNA of the CDR3: TGTGCCAGCAGCGACGGGAACCCTATCGAGAACACTGAAGCTTTCTTT.

The J gene is TRBJ1-5, the V gene TRBV28; D possibly corresponds to TRBD1 (6 bases). This CDR3 is 11 amino acids long. Germline loops: CDR1 MDHEN, CDR2 SYDVKM. Trimming pared 10 bases from V and 7 bases from J, leaving 11 bases between. In DNA form, the CDR3 reads TGTGCCATACAAGGGGGACAGCCCCAGCATTTT. Translating it yields CAIQGGQPQHF.

The chain recombines TRBV7-6 with TRBJ1-3; TRBD1 aligns across 10 bases. The CDR3 runs to 14 residues. V dropped 3 bases and J dropped 7; count of bases not matched to a gene: 3. In germline, CDR1 is SGHVS, CDR2 FNYEAQ. This CDR3 reads CASSLDRGFNTIYF. CDR3 nucleotides: TGTGCCAGCAGCTTGGACAGGGGGTTTAACACCATATATTTT.

The V gene is TRBV13, the J gene TRBJ1-4; D unresolved. Germline V gene lookup returns CDR1 PRHDT and CDR2 FYEKMQ (reference sequence). Trimming removed 2 bases at V and 7 bases at J, with 5 bases between. The CDR3 loop spans 12 amino acids. DNA of the CDR3: TGTGCCAGCAGCTTATATCGTGAAAAACTGTTTTTT. Its translation: CASSLYREKLFF.

The genes are TRBV27 and TRBJ2-5; 11 bases map to TRBD2. Looked up from germline, CDR1 is MNHEY and CDR2 is SMNVEV (reference sequence). This CDR3 region has 14 residues. V lost 6 bases to trimming and J lost 7 bases; unmatched junction nucleotides: 7. The CDR3 DNA reads as TGTGCCAGCAGAAGTAGCGGGGGGGTTGCGACCCAGTACTTC. Protein product: CASRSSGGVATQYF.

This clone was counted only a few times. The rearrangement uses TRBV15 and TRBJ1-5; TRBD1 is a possible D gene (6 bases). Trimming removed 0 bases at V and 4 bases at J, with 25 bases between. This CDR3 is built from 20 residues. Per germline, CDR1 LNHNV and CDR2 YYDKDF (reference sequence). CDR3 amino acids: CATSRDPAGAYQISNQPQHF. The CDR3 DNA follows: TGTGCCACCAGCAGAGATCCGGCAGGGGCCTACCAGATTTCAAATCAGCCCCAGCATTTT.

The rearrangement links TRBV5-6 to TRBJ2-3, with 9 positions matching TRBD1. The CDR3 is 15 amino acids. After removal of 4 bases from V and 2 bases from J, the junction contained 5 bases not matched to a gene. Per germline, CDR1 SGHDT and CDR2 YYEEEE. The CDR3 here is CASSIGQGFTDTQYF. The CDR3 DNA sequence: TGTGCCAGCAGCATCGGACAGGGGTTCACAGATACGCAGTATTTT.

The chain combines TRBV5-1 with TRBJ2-2; D gene unclear. The CDR3 runs 14 residues. Trimming pared 2 bases from V and 4 bases from J, leaving 9 bases between. Per germline, CDR1 SGHRS and CDR2 YFSETQ. CDR3 in amino acids: CASSFGASTGELFF. The CDR3 bases are TGCGCCAGCAGCTTCGGAGCCTCCACCGGGGAGCTGTTTTTT.

This clone was picked up one time. Mismatch with germline at one junction end may stem from a read error. The CDR3 coding sequence is TGTGCTAGCAGCGCCACAGGAGGGGACACCATATATTTT. Translated: CASSATGGDTIYF. The genes are TRBV7-7 and TRBJ1-3; tentatively, D is TRBD1 (5 bases). CDR3 length: 13 amino acids. Germline lookup yields CDR1 SSHAT and CDR2 FNYEAQ (reference sequence).

The chain joins TRBV5-1 to TRBJ2-7; D is perhaps TRBD2 (5 bases). This CDR3 contains 12 residues. Trimming cost V 4 bases and J 0 bases, with 5 bases left between them. Germline V gene sequence: CDR1 SGHRS, CDR2 YFSETQ. The CDR3 here is CASSRDSYEQYF. DNA for the CDR3: TGCGCCAGCAGCCGGGACTCCTACGAGCAGTACTTC.

This clone was seen a few times. The V and J genes are TRBV6-5 and TRBJ1-1, with 8 bases aligning to TRBD1. The CDR3 runs 15 residues. The junction had 6 bases not matched to a gene; V was cut back by 0 bases and J by 6 bases. Germline CDR1 is MNHEY and CDR2 is SVGAGI. The CDR3 region is CASSYSTGDLPEAFF. CDR3 DNA: TGTGCCAGCAGTTACTCGACAGGGGACCTACCTGAAGCTTTCTTT.

The chain employs TRBV9 and TRBJ1-4; unclear D gene. CDR3 length equals 15 residues. Trimming removed 0 bases from V and 4 bases from J, with 10 bases in between. Germline values: CDR1 SGDLS, CDR2 YYNGEE. CDR3 loop: CASSVEAGRNEKLFF. The CDR3 nucleotides read TGTGCCAGCAGCGTAGAAGCAGGCCGTAATGAAAAACTGTTTTTT.

The chain employs TRBV6-1 and TRBJ2-3; TRBD1 agrees at 7 bases. CDR1 is MNHNS and CDR2 is SASEGT in the germline V gene. CDR3 length: 15 residues. The V segment lost 6 bases and the J segment 3 bases; nucleotides outside the gene matches: 9. The CDR3 is CASRGTGEGTDTQYF. The CDR3 nucleotides read TGTGCCAGCAGGGGTACAGGGGAAGGTACAGATACGCAGTATTTT.

This clone turned up a few times. The chain uses TRBV21-1 and TRBJ1-4. TRBV21-1 is designated a pseudogene. The CDR3 extends over 17 amino acids. The CDR3 loop reads CASTKDCREGDREKLFF. In DNA form, the CDR3 reads TGTGCCAGCACCAAAGATTGTCGGGAGGGGGATAGGGAAAAACTGTTTTTT.

The V gene is TRBV5-6, the J gene TRBJ2-5; possibly TRBD2 for D (5 bases). This CDR3 has 13 amino acids. Trimming left V 2 bases short and J 7 bases short, with 12 bases between. Germline CDR1 is SGHDT and CDR2 is YYEEEE. The CDR3 DNA reads TGTGCCAGCAGCTTTCCGGGGAGTGGGACCCAGTACTTC. Its protein is CASSFPGSGTQYF.

A single count supports this clone. The chain combines TRBV4-1 with TRBJ1-5, with unresolved D. This CDR3 has 13 residues. Germline CDR1 reads MGHRA; CDR2 reads YSYEKL. Trimming removed 1 base at V and 7 bases at J, with 8 bases between. CDR3 DNA sequence: TGCGCCAGCAGCCAAGTCGGGTACCAGCCCCAGCATTTT. This translates into CASSQVGYQPQHF.